Presented here are 20 T cell receptor beta chains from one specimen sequenced in a study of vaccination and CD4 T cells after COVID-19. Oncomine TCR Beta short-read sequencing was applied to DNA from cultured CD4+ T cells. TCRdb analysed the PCR reads with MiXCR anew, one entry per CDR3 protein. The sample consists of around 20,000 distinct CDR3 sequences, roughly 74% of them appearing once. No antigen has been assigned to these receptors. Treatment of the sample: approximately 10-day PBMC culture with coronavirus spike peptide pools or control peptides (ViraFEST assay). The sequenced sample consisted of CD4+ T cells from blood, cultured in vitro. The source of these receptors is a human donor who had recovered from COVID-19.

The chain combines TRBV11-2 with TRBJ2-3, with TRBD2 matching over 9 bases. The CDR3 length is 15 residues. CDR1 SGHAT and CDR2 FQNNGV come from the germline V gene. Unmatched junction bases numbered 2, after V lost 1 base and J lost 3 bases. The CDR3 here is CASSLVAGGTDTQYF. CDR3 nucleotides: TGTGCCAGCAGCTTAGTGGCGGGAGGGACAGATACGCAGTATTTT.

The table lists this clonotype with a count of one. J is TRBJ1-5 and V is TRBV19; D remains ambiguous. Germline CDR1 reads LNHDA; CDR2 reads SQIVND (reference sequence). This CDR3 is built from 15 residues. V lost 7 bases and J 4 bases, leaving 17 bases between the germline ends. In DNA, the CDR3 is TGTGCCAGTATACCGGGTATTACCCTAAATCAGCCCCAGCATTTT. Translating gives CASIPGITLNQPQHF.

This sequence joins TRBV20-1 and TRBJ2-3; 12 bases line up with TRBD2. The CDR3 length is 16 residues. Germline trimming cut 1 base from V and 3 bases from J; bases unmatched to any gene: 5. CDR1 and CDR2 (germline): DFQATT, SNEGSKA (reference sequence). The DNA of the CDR3 is TGCAGTGCTAGAGGACTAGCGGGAGAAAGGACAGATACGCAGTATTTT. It is translated as CSARGLAGERTDTQYF.

The V call is TRBV20-1, the J call TRBJ1-5; the D gene is possibly TRBD1 (5 bases). V lost 5 bases to trimming and J lost 6 bases, with 14 bases between them. This CDR3 contains 13 residues. Per germline, CDR1 DFQATT and CDR2 SNEGSKA (reference sequence). The CDR3 bases are TGCAGTGCTGGAGGGACGGCGGGTCAGCCCCAGCATTTT. Its protein is CSAGGTAGQPQHF.

The rearrangement uses TRBV9 and TRBJ2-3; a possible D gene is TRBD2 (6 bases). CDR1 and CDR2 (germline): SGDLS, YYNGEE. The CDR3 is made up of 14 amino acids. Trimming cost V 2 bases and J 2 bases, with 9 bases left between them. In DNA, the CDR3 is TGTGCCAGCAGCGTTGCTAGCGCCACAGATACGCAGTATTTT. It codes for CASSVASATDTQYF.

The chain combines TRBV28 with TRBJ1-3; D call uncertain. Deletions cut 5 bases from V and 0 bases from J, with 11 bases between. Germline-derived CDR1 and CDR2 are MDHEN and SYDVKM. The CDR3 runs to 15 residues. The CDR3 loop reads CASSPLGSSGNTIYF. CDR3 sequence (DNA): TGTGCCAGCAGTCCCTTAGGCAGCTCTGGAAACACCATATATTTT.

The rearrangement uses TRBV24-1 and TRBJ2-1, with D tentatively TRBD1 (6 bases). The CDR3 is made up of 17 amino acids. Trimming left V 2 bases short and J 6 bases short, with 19 bases between. In germline, CDR1 is KGHDR, CDR2 SFDVKD. CDR3 amino acids: CATSDYSGTLRANEQFF. CDR3 coding DNA: TGTGCCACCAGTGATTATTCAGGGACACTCAGAGCCAATGAGCAGTTCTTC.

V is TRBV7-2 and J is TRBJ1-2; D is unresolved. This CDR3 is built from 14 residues. Deletions cut 3 bases from V and 8 bases from J, with 16 bases between. Germline CDR1 reads SGHTA; CDR2 reads FQGNSA. The DNA for the CDR3 is TGTGCCAGCAGCTTTCTCCCGGGGATGGACGGCTACACCTTC. The encoded protein is CASSFLPGMDGYTF.

The V and J genes are TRBV7-9 and TRBJ2-1; D is possibly TRBD1 (6 bases). This CDR3 region has 13 residues. Trimming left V 5 bases short and J 8 bases short, with 13 bases between. Per the germline V gene, CDR1 is SEHNR and CDR2 is FQNEAQ (reference sequence). DNA of the CDR3: TGTGCCAGCAGCGGACCCCACAGGGATGAGCAGTTCTTC. Residues: CASSGPHRDEQFF. Together with reference TRBV7-9 and TRBJ2-1, the CDR3 gives the full variable domain: DTGVSQNPRHKITKRGQNVTFRCDPISEHNRLYWYRQTLGQGPEFLTYFQNEAQLEKSRLLSDRFSAERPKGSFSTLEIQRTEQGDSAMYLCASSGPHRDEQFFGPGTRLTVL.

The rearrangement uses TRBV11-3 and TRBJ2-7; TRBD2 agrees at 13 bases. J was trimmed by 6 bases and V by 5 bases; bases with no gene match: 7. This CDR3 spans 15 amino acids. Looked up from germline, CDR1 is SGHNT and CDR2 is YENEEA. The CDR3 region has the DNA TGTGCCAGCAGCCCCACTAGCGGGAGGGCGGGCGAGCAGTACTTC. Translating it yields CASSPTSGRAGEQYF.

The chain joins TRBV10-1 to TRBJ1-1; D is undetermined. The V gene's germline CDR1 is WNHNN and CDR2 SYGVQD (reference sequence). The CDR3 consists of 14 residues. V was trimmed by 3 bases and J by 3 bases, leaving 11 bases between them. In nucleotides, the CDR3 is TGCGCCAGCAGTGAAGGTCTAAGGGACACTGAAGCTTTCTTT. Translation: CASSEGLRDTEAFF.

The chain uses TRBV20-1 and TRBJ1-6; weak D call: TRBD1 (5 bases). V was trimmed by 3 bases and J by 14 bases, leaving 23 bases between them. This CDR3 contains 15 residues. Germline assignment: CDR1 DFQATT and CDR2 SNEGSKA (reference sequence). CDR3 in amino acids: CSASRGRGLNSALHF. The CDR3 DNA sequence: TGCAGTGCTAGTCGAGGAAGGGGTCTTAATTCGGCCCTCCACTTT.

The V call is TRBV27, the J call TRBJ1-5; maybe TRBD1 (5 bases). Trimming stripped 4 bases from V and 0 bases from J, with 10 bases between. This CDR3 region has 15 residues. In germline, CDR1 is MNHEY, CDR2 SMNVEV (reference sequence). CDR3 coding DNA: TGTGCCAGCAGTTGGTCCAGGGATAGCAATCAGCCCCAGCATTTT. This gives the protein CASSWSRDSNQPQHF.

V and J are TRBV27 and TRBJ1-1; possibly TRBD1 for D (5 bases). Trimming took 5 bases from V and 1 from J, leaving 5 bases between them. The CDR3 is made up of 12 amino acids. Germline CDR1 and CDR2: MNHEY and SMNVEV (reference sequence). CDR3 coding DNA: TGTGCCAGCAGTGACAGGAACACTGAAGCTTTCTTT. As protein: CASSDRNTEAFF.

V gene TRBV7-3 combines with J gene TRBJ2-1, with 9 bases that match TRBD2. CDR1 SGHTA and CDR2 FQGTGA come from the germline V gene. The J segment lost 0 bases and the V segment lost 5 bases, leaving 8 bases of the junction unmatched. This CDR3 comprises 17 residues. As DNA, the CDR3 is TGTGCCAGCAGCCCCGAAGCGGGAGGCAGCTCCTACAATGAGCAGTTCTTC. Translated: CASSPEAGGSSYNEQFF.

The V call is TRBV28, the J call TRBJ1-2, with D perhaps TRBD1 (5 bases). The CDR3 covers 12 residues. Trimming took 4 bases from V and 8 from J, leaving 11 bases between them. Germline V gene data show CDR1 as MDHEN and CDR2 as SYDVKM. CDR3 sequence: CASSSKGIGYTF. The CDR3 region has the DNA TGTGCCAGCAGTTCGAAGGGGATCGGCTACACCTTC.

The gene calls are TRBV7-8 and TRBJ1-6, with 7 nucleotides matching TRBD1. The CDR3 runs to 15 residues. Germline V lookup: CDR1 SGHVS, CDR2 FQNEAQ. V lost 2 bases to trimming and J lost 6 bases; unmatched junction nucleotides: 4. The CDR3 nucleotides read TGTGCCAGCAGCTTAACCGGGACAGCTAATTCACCCCTCCACTTT. Translation: CASSLTGTANSPLHF.

This clonotype was detected a few times. V is TRBV6-1 and J is TRBJ1-2, with D perhaps matching TRBD1 (6 bases). Trimming cost V 0 bases and J 4 bases, with 21 bases left between them. Germline-derived CDR1 and CDR2 are MNHNS and SASEGT. The CDR3 spans 18 residues. The CDR3 region is CASSEAFATGAGSYGYTF. Written as DNA, the CDR3 is TGTGCCAGCAGTGAAGCTTTTGCAACGGGGGCGGGTTCCTATGGCTACACCTTC.

The rearrangement uses TRBV30 and TRBJ2-7; 7 bases line up with TRBD2. The V gene's germline CDR1 is GTSNPN and CDR2 SVGIG (reference sequence). CDR3 length: 14 residues. V dropped 0 bases and J dropped 7; count of bases not matched to a gene: 9. The CDR3 loop is CAWSVGGIPWEQYF. The DNA of the CDR3 is TGTGCCTGGAGTGTGGGGGGGATACCTTGGGAGCAGTACTTC.

The rearrangement uses TRBV6-5 and TRBJ2-3, with no clear D. The CDR3 contains 15 residues. CDR1 MNHEY and CDR2 SVGAGI come from the germline V gene. V lost 2 bases and J lost 1, with 10 bases in between. CDR3 in amino acids: CASSYAGIGTDTQYF. CDR3 coding DNA: TGTGCCAGCAGTTACGCTGGGATTGGCACAGATACGCAGTATTTT.